The 26 T cell receptor beta chains below all came from one sample that was sequenced in a study of cytomegalovirus exposure and HLA in healthy donors. TCRdb keeps only in-frame clones here, not all; method: immunoSEQ multiplex PCR. Here the sample spans about 110,000 clones, approximately 90% being singletons. The material sequenced was PBMCs. These receptors all stem from a woman between 18 and 29 years old in good health and CMV-seropositive.

A word on this clone: The sample holds other DNA sequences that translate to the same CDR3. This chain joins TRBV6-5 and TRBJ1-5, with a weak D call TRBD1 (6 bases). The CDR3 loop spans 13 amino acids. Germline V gene data show CDR1 as MNHEY and CDR2 as SVGAGI. The V end lost 6 bases, the J end lost 1 base, and 7 bases lay between the germline ends. The CDR3 reads CASSQGSNQPQHF. The CDR3 DNA follows: TGTGCCAGCAGCCAGGGGAGCAATCAGCCCCAGCATTTT.

The CDR3 here is CASSLGPQGAKEKLFF. The CDR3 region has the DNA TGCGCCAGCAGCTTGGGGCCACAGGGGGCGAAAGAAAAACTGTTTTTT. The V gene is TRBV5-1, the J gene TRBJ1-4; 9 nucleotides agree with TRBD1. This CDR3 comprises 16 residues. In germline, CDR1 is SGHRS, CDR2 YFSETQ. The V and J ends lost 0 bases and 8 bases, in that order; junction bases with no gene match: 8.

V gene TRBV18 combines with J gene TRBJ1-1; tentative D call: TRBD1 (6 bases). In germline, CDR1 is KGHSH, CDR2 LQKENI. The CDR3 extends over 15 amino acids. Trimming took 3 bases from V and 4 from J, leaving 15 bases between them. The CDR3 sequence: CASSPGSRGGTEAFF. CDR3 nucleotide sequence: TGTGCCAGCTCACCGGGAAGCAGGGGTGGCACTGAAGCTTTCTTT. The variable domain in full, completed from reference TRBV18 and TRBJ1-1, reads NAGVMQNPRHLVRRRGQEARLRCSPMKGHSHVYWYRQLPEEGLKFMVYLQKENIIDESGMPKERFSAEFPKEGPSILRIQQVVRGDSAAYFCASSPGSRGGTEAFFGQGTRLTVV.

The genes are TRBV4-2 and TRBJ1-1; D call uncertain. Trimming took off 1 base at V and 0 bases at J, with 6 bases between the two ends. The germline V gene encodes CDR1 LGHNA and CDR2 YNFKEQ. The CDR3 consists of 14 residues. Here the CDR3 reads CASSQASVNTEAFF. As DNA, the CDR3 is TGTGCCAGCAGCCAAGCCTCCGTGAACACTGAAGCTTTCTTT.

There are a few counts of this clone. The rearrangement links TRBV2 to TRBJ1-4, with TRBD1 matching 7 bases. V shed 7 bases, J shed 7 bases, and the junction held 9 bases outside the gene matches. Germline lookup yields CDR1 SNHLY and CDR2 FYNNEI. The CDR3 loop spans 14 amino acids. CDR3 DNA sequence: TGTGCCAGCACGCAACAGGGGTTGGCTGAAAAACTGTTTTTT. It specifies CASTQQGLAEKLFF. Based on the CDR3 plus reference TRBV2 and TRBJ1-4, the full variable domain is EPEVTQTPSHQVTQMGQEVILRCVPISNHLYFYWYRQILGQKVEFLVSFYNNEISEKSEIFDDQFSVERPDGSNFTLKIRSTKLEDSAMYFCASTQQGLAEKLFFGSGTQLSVL.

The chain employs TRBV28 and TRBJ2-7; 7 bases fit TRBD1. This CDR3 is built from 12 residues. V dropped 9 bases and J dropped 3; count of bases not matched to a gene: 5. CDR1 is MDHEN and CDR2 is SYDVKM in the germline V gene. CDR3 loop: CASRDRGYEQYF. DNA for the CDR3: TGTGCCAGTCGGGACAGAGGCTACGAGCAGTACTTC.

There are a few counts of this clone. The J gene is TRBJ1-1, the V gene TRBV5-4; D is unresolved. Germline CDR1 and CDR2: SGHNT and YYREEE (reference sequence). The V end lost 2 bases, the J end lost 3 bases, and 5 bases lay between the germline ends. This CDR3 spans 12 amino acids. The CDR3 DNA reads as TGTGCCAGCAGCTTAATAGACACTGAAGCTTTCTTT. This translates into CASSLIDTEAFF.

The chain recombines TRBV6-1 with TRBJ1-4, with D hard to call. Between the trimmed V and J ends, which lost 4 bases and 7 bases, there was a span of 13 bases. The germline V gene encodes CDR1 MNHNS and CDR2 SASEGT. The CDR3 covers 14 residues. This chain's CDR3 is CASSVTISGEKLFF. CDR3 DNA: TGTGCCAGCAGTGTTACGATCTCGGGTGAAAAACTGTTTTTT.

This chain links TRBV28 with TRBJ1-1; D is uncertain. The CDR3 has 15 residues. V was shortened by 1 base and J by 0 bases, with 9 bases between the two germline ends. In germline, CDR1 is MDHEN, CDR2 SYDVKM. CDR3: CASSLYGEVNTEAFF. CDR3 bases: TGTGCCAGCAGTTTATACGGGGAGGTGAACACTGAAGCTTTCTTT.

The V gene is TRBV19, the J gene TRBJ1-5; possibly TRBD1 for D (6 bases). Between the trimmed V and J ends, which lost 3 bases and 1 base, there was a span of 10 bases. The CDR3 consists of 15 residues. Germline V gives CDR1 LNHDA, CDR2 SQIVND (reference sequence). The CDR3 DNA sequence: TGTGCCAGTAGTATGGACAGATGGAGCAATCAGCCCCAGCATTTT. Its protein is CASSMDRWSNQPQHF.

The genes are TRBV21-1 and TRBJ2-1; the D call in the table, TRBD2, was not verified against the DNA. TRBV21-1 is labeled a pseudogene. CDR3 length: 19 amino acids. The CDR3 here is CASTQGTSGRLESYNEQFF. In nucleotides, the CDR3 is TGTGCCAGCACCCAAGGGACTAGCGGGAGATTGGAGTCCTACAATGAGCAGTTCTTC.

The chain recombines TRBV9 with TRBJ2-7; the match to TRBD2 covers 8 bases. The ends lost 5 bases at V and 2 bases at J; junction bases unmatched: 3. The CDR3 contains 13 residues. Germline CDR1 SGDLS, CDR2 YYNGEE. In DNA form, the CDR3 reads TGTGCCAGCAGTCCGGGAGGGACCTACGAGCAGTACTTC. Amino acid sequence: CASSPGGTYEQYF.

This clone was counted between two and nine times. V gene TRBV6-5 combines with J gene TRBJ1-6, with D perhaps matching TRBD1 (6 bases). Germline CDR1 MNHEY, CDR2 SVGAGI. The CDR3 has 16 amino acids. Trimming removed 0 bases at V and 2 bases at J, with 8 bases between. CDR3: CASSYSRTAYNSPLHF. For the CDR3, the DNA is TGTGCCAGCAGTTACTCAAGGACAGCCTATAATTCACCCCTCCACTTT.

This clone was seen just once. CDR3 in amino acids: CASRDPGQGEAFF. CDR3 DNA sequence: TGTGCCAGCAGGGATCCTGGACAGGGTGAAGCTTTCTTT. The chain employs TRBV7-3 and TRBJ1-1; 8 positions agree with TRBD1. CDR1 is SGHTA and CDR2 is FQGTGA in the germline V gene. The CDR3 has 13 amino acids. Trimming took 6 bases from V and 7 from J; bases not matched to a gene: 7.

This clone was counted only a few times. The chain couples TRBV19 to TRBJ2-5, with TRBD1 matching over 12 bases. Trimming removed 2 bases from V and 3 bases from J; junction bases left unmatched: 4. Germline V gene sequence: CDR1 LNHDA, CDR2 SQIVND (reference sequence). This CDR3 has 16 amino acids. For the CDR3, the DNA is TGTGCCAGTAGTATAACCGGGACAGGGGGCAAAGAGACCCAGTACTTC. Translation: CASSITGTGGKETQYF.

This clone has only a few counts. The chain combines TRBV18 with TRBJ1-5; TRBD1 matches 7 bases. The J segment lost 2 bases and the V segment lost 3 bases, leaving 1 base of the junction unmatched. There are 14 residues in the CDR3. The germline CDR1 and CDR2 sequences are KGHSH and LQKENI. The CDR3 DNA sequence: TGTGCCAGCTCACCCGGGACAGGCAATCAGCCCCAGCATTTT. Translated, it gives CASSPGTGNQPQHF.

The CDR3 nucleotides read TGTGCCAGTAGTACCCGGTGGACAGGCCACTACAATGAGCAGTTCTTC. It specifies CASSTRWTGHYNEQFF. V usage is TRBV19 and J usage is TRBJ2-1; 7 bases agree with TRBD1. V shed 4 bases, J shed 3 bases, and the junction held 9 bases outside the gene matches. The CDR3 totals 16 residues. In germline, CDR1 is LNHDA, CDR2 SQIVND (reference sequence).

The V gene is TRBV6-5, the J gene TRBJ2-3; 11 nucleotides match TRBD2. This CDR3 is built from 15 residues. Unmatched junction bases numbered 2, after V lost 2 bases and J lost 4 bases. Germline values: CDR1 MNHEY, CDR2 SVGAGI. CDR3 sequence (DNA): TGTGCCAGCAGTTACACTAGCGGGAGCCCAGATACGCAGTATTTT. Protein product: CASSYTSGSPDTQYF.

V is TRBV7-9 and J is TRBJ2-6; the D is unclear. Germline CDR1 reads SEHNR; CDR2 reads FQNEAQ (reference sequence). The CDR3 loop spans 15 amino acids. V gave up 7 bases and J gave up 4 bases, with 14 bases separating them. As DNA, the CDR3 is TGTGCCAGCAACCCCTTTAGTCGCGGGGCCAACGTCCTGACTTTC. It yields the protein CASNPFSRGANVLTF.

The genes are TRBV6-1 and TRBJ2-3; TRBD1 matches at 8 bases. The V and J ends lost 5 bases and 5 bases, in that order; junction bases with no gene match: 3. The CDR3 runs to 13 residues. The germline V gene encodes CDR1 MNHNS and CDR2 SASEGT. The CDR3 loop is CASSYTGGDTQYF. The CDR3 DNA follows: TGTGCCAGCAGTTATACAGGGGGAGATACGCAGTATTTT.

This chain joins TRBV28 and TRBJ2-7; TRBD1 matches 7 bases. The trim removed 6 bases at V and 4 bases at J, leaving 6 bases unmatched. CDR1 MDHEN and CDR2 SYDVKM come from the germline V gene. The CDR3 is made up of 13 amino acids. The CDR3 bases are TGTGCCAGCAGAGACAGGGCTTTGTACGAGCAGTACTTC. Protein: CASRDRALYEQYF. The full variable domain, rest sourced from reference TRBV28 and TRBJ2-7, is DVKVTQSSRYLVKRTGEKVFLECVQDMDHENMFWYRQDPGLGLRLIYFSYDVKMKEKGDIPEGYSVSREKKERFSLILESASTNQTSMYLCASRDRALYEQYFGPGTRLTVT.

The V and J genes are TRBV7-2 and TRBJ2-5; weak D call: TRBD1 (6 bases). CDR1 and CDR2 from the germline V gene are SGHTA and FQGNSA. Trimming pared 5 bases from V and 7 bases from J, leaving 11 bases between. The CDR3 loop spans 12 amino acids. The CDR3 loop is CASSTGMGTQYF. The CDR3 bases are TGTGCCAGCAGCACAGGGATGGGGACCCAGTACTTC.

The V and J genes are TRBV5-6 and TRBJ1-6; 8 positions agree with TRBD1. Germline assignment: CDR1 SGHDT and CDR2 YYEEEE. The length of the CDR3 is 17 residues. V was clipped by 4 bases and J by 2 bases; unmatched bases: 8. This chain's CDR3 is CASSLYRGSAYNSPLHF. The CDR3 DNA reads as TGTGCCAGCAGCCTATACAGGGGGTCGGCCTATAATTCACCCCTCCACTTT.

This chain uses TRBV19 with TRBJ1-1; D unclear. The CDR3 loop spans 14 amino acids. Germline values: CDR1 LNHDA, CDR2 SQIVND (reference sequence). Trimming removed 3 bases at V and 0 bases at J, with 8 bases between. The CDR3 loop reads CASSIPEMNTEAFF. CDR3 coding DNA: TGTGCCAGTAGTATTCCGGAGATGAACACTGAAGCTTTCTTT.

The genes are TRBV28 and TRBJ2-1, with D possibly TRBD2 on 6 matching bases. This CDR3 comprises 15 residues. Germline V gene data show CDR1 as MDHEN and CDR2 as SYDVKM. V gave up 5 bases and J gave up 0 bases, with 11 bases separating them. The CDR3 bases are TGTGCCAGCAGTCCGCGACTAGTCTCCTACAATGAGCAGTTCTTC. The encoded protein is CASSPRLVSYNEQFF. Full variable domain (missing parts from reference TRBV28 and TRBJ2-1): DVKVTQSSRYLVKRTGEKVFLECVQDMDHENMFWYRQDPGLGLRLIYFSYDVKMKEKGDIPEGYSVSREKKERFSLILESASTNQTSMYLCASSPRLVSYNEQFFGPGTRLTVL.

This chain links TRBV9 with TRBJ2-6, with no clear D. Trimming removed 4 bases at V and 0 bases at J, with 14 bases between. CDR1 is SGDLS, CDR2 YYNGEE, per germline. CDR3 length: 17 residues. CDR3 in amino acids: CASSPEAIGSGANVLTF. Written as DNA, the CDR3 is TGTGCCAGCAGCCCCGAGGCAATTGGCTCTGGGGCCAACGTCCTGACTTTC.